This T cell receptor beta chain was sequenced for a study of lymphopenia after photon versus proton radiotherapy. In germline, CDR1 is LGHNA, CDR2 YSLEER. The V and J ends lost 1 base and 3 bases respectively, with 13 bases between them. The CDR3 is 15 residues long. Study-wide results and caveats: Relative stability marked proton patients; photon patients lost diversity and naive cells. Post-nadir diversity loss with photons came from oligoclonal expansion, particularly CD8+ Temra cells.

With respect to this clone: Antigen: not known.

Sequenced by immunoSEQ multiplex PCR; TCRdb stores in-frame clones only, minus some. Among over 55,000 clones, over 70% were seen once, and the ten largest hold 10% to 13%. The source was peripheral blood, collected from a patient treated with proton-based radiotherapy. The chain joins TRBV4-3 to TRBJ2-7; D is ambiguous. The TCR originated in a man older than 75 with esophageal cancer. The CDR3 DNA follows: TGCGCCAGCAGCCAAGGGGTTACAAAAGGCTACGAGCAGTACTTC. It specifies CASSQGVTKGYEQYF.